A selection of T cell receptor beta chains follows, all from one sample in a study of graft-versus-host responses after intestinal transplantation. These TCRs are of unknown antigen specificity. Sequenced by immunoSEQ multiplex PCR; TCRdb stores in-frame clones only, minus some. This sample carries about 39,000 clones, approximately 93% of them seen once, and the ten largest clones take over 20%. This sample comprised unstimulated CD8+ T cells sorted from spleen or lymph node cells, obtained before transplant. The receptors were gathered from a human donor who was the organ donor for an intestinal transplant. Both conserved end residues are part of each CDR3. The D gene is left open where the match is weak. For some rows the clone size is stated as once, few or many, or as a class when expanded; others skip it.

abundance: once; v_gene: TRBV28; j_gene: TRBJ2-5; d_gene: TRBD2; CDR3nt: TGTGCCAGCATCAAGCGGGAGGGCTTGGGGGAGACCCAGTACTTC; CDR3aa: CASIKREGLGETQYF
abundance: -; v_gene: TRBV30; j_gene: TRBJ2-1; d_gene: TRBD1; CDR3nt: TGTGCCTGGAGTGTAACGGGACAGGTGGGCTATGAGCAGTTCTTC; CDR3aa: CAWSVTGQVGYEQFF
abundance: -; v_gene: TRBV7-2; j_gene: TRBJ1-2; d_gene: TRBD1; CDR3nt: TGTGCCAGCAGCACATTGGACAGGGAATATAACTATGGCTACACCTTC; CDR3aa: CASSTLDREYNYGYTF
abundance: -; v_gene: TRBV23-1; j_gene: TRBJ2-3; d_gene: -; CDR3nt: TGCGCCAGCACCTTCCTAGGTTGGAGGAGGGGCACAGATACGCAGTATTTT; CDR3aa: CASTFLGWRRGTDTQYF
abundance: -; v_gene: TRBV14; j_gene: TRBJ1-6; d_gene: TRBD1; CDR3nt: TGTGCCAGCAGCCTAACAGGGGTCCCCTATAATTCACCCCTCCACTTT; CDR3aa: CASSLTGVPYNSPLHF
abundance: -; v_gene: TRBV13; j_gene: TRBJ2-3; d_gene: -; CDR3nt: TGTGCCAGCAGCCCAAGAGCGGAATTCACAGATACGCAGTATTTT; CDR3aa: CASSPRAEFTDTQYF
abundance: -; v_gene: TRBV12-5; j_gene: TRBJ2-2; d_gene: TRBD1; CDR3nt: TGTGCTAGTGGACCCGAACAGGGGGCGAACACCGGGGAGCTGTTTTTT; CDR3aa: CASGPEQGANTGELFF
abundance: -; v_gene: TRBV27; j_gene: TRBJ2-1; d_gene: TRBD2; CDR3nt: TGTGCCAGCAGTTTAAAGCGGCGGGAGGGGTCCTACAATGAGCAGTTCTTC; CDR3aa: CASSLKRREGSYNEQFF
abundance: -; v_gene: TRBV6-5; j_gene: TRBJ1-5; d_gene: -; CDR3nt: TGTGCCAGCAGTCACTCGGAGGACCGGGGTCGGCCCCAGCATTTT; CDR3aa: CASSHSEDRGRPQHF
abundance: -; v_gene: TRBV9; j_gene: TRBJ2-5; d_gene: -; CDR3nt: TGTGCCAGCAGCGGCCAGGGTGAGGAGACCCAGTACTTC; CDR3aa: CASSGQGEETQYF
abundance: -; v_gene: TRBV2; j_gene: TRBJ2-7; d_gene: TRBD2; CDR3nt: TGTGCCAGCCCACCTCCAGATAGCGGGAGGGGCGGTTCCCCCTACGAGCAGTACTTC; CDR3aa: CASPPPDSGRGGSPYEQYF
abundance: -; v_gene: TRBV19; j_gene: TRBJ1-4; d_gene: -; CDR3nt: TGTGCCAGTAGTATCTCCCTCAATGAAAAACTGTTTTTT; CDR3aa: CASSISLNEKLFF
abundance: once; v_gene: TRBV27; j_gene: TRBJ2-7; d_gene: -; CDR3nt: TGTGCCAGCAGTGACCTTGGCGAGCAGTACTTC; CDR3aa: CASSDLGEQYF
abundance: -; v_gene: TRBV28; j_gene: TRBJ2-7; d_gene: TRBD2; CDR3nt: TGTGCCAGCAGTTTATCTAAAGCTAGCGGGAGGGTCGAGCAGTACTTC; CDR3aa: CASSLSKASGRVEQYF
abundance: -; v_gene: TRBV10-3; j_gene: TRBJ2-1; d_gene: -; CDR3nt: TGTGCCATCAGGGCAGGGAATGAGCAGTTCTTC; CDR3aa: CAIRAGNEQFF
abundance: once; v_gene: TRBV28; j_gene: TRBJ2-7; d_gene: -; CDR3nt: TGTGCCAGCAGTTTTTCCGGACGGGGCACCTACGAGCAGTACTTC; CDR3aa: CASSFSGRGTYEQYF
abundance: -; v_gene: TRBV15; j_gene: TRBJ1-5; d_gene: -; CDR3nt: TGTGCCACCAGCAGAGATTTAGGGGGAAATCAGCCCCAGCATTTT; CDR3aa: CATSRDLGGNQPQHF
abundance: -; v_gene: TRBV7-6; j_gene: TRBJ2-7; d_gene: -; CDR3nt: TGTGCCAGCAGCTTGGATGGGGCCGAGCAGTACTTC; CDR3aa: CASSLDGAEQYF
abundance: -; v_gene: TRBV7-9; j_gene: TRBJ1-1; d_gene: -; CDR3nt: TGTGCCAGCAGCTTAGGCAGGGGCATGAACACTGAAGCTTTCTTT; CDR3aa: CASSLGRGMNTEAFF
abundance: -; v_gene: TRBV2; j_gene: TRBJ1-1; d_gene: -; CDR3nt: TGTGCCAGCAGTGAACTCGCAGGTCCTCCGAGGACTGAAGCTTTCTTT; CDR3aa: CASSELAGPPRTEAFF
abundance: -; v_gene: TRBV28; j_gene: TRBJ2-1; d_gene: TRBD2; CDR3nt: TGTGCCAGCAGTTTCGGGACTAGCGGGAGTTATGAGCAGTTCTTC; CDR3aa: CASSFGTSGSYEQFF
abundance: -; v_gene: TRBV15; j_gene: TRBJ2-3; d_gene: -; CDR3nt: TGTGCCACCAGCAGAGAAAGGGACGGCTATACGCAGTATTTT; CDR3aa: CATSRERDGYTQYF
abundance: -; v_gene: TRBV28; j_gene: TRBJ2-5; d_gene: -; CDR3nt: TGTGCCAGCAGTCCGACAGGGTACGGGGGGGAGACCCAGTACTTC; CDR3aa: CASSPTGYGGETQYF
abundance: -; v_gene: TRBV28; j_gene: TRBJ2-3; d_gene: -; CDR3nt: TGTGCCAGCAGAGAAGGAGATACGCAGTATTTT; CDR3aa: CASREGDTQYF
abundance: once; v_gene: TRBV4-1; j_gene: TRBJ1-1; d_gene: TRBD1; CDR3nt: TGCGCCAGCAGCCATTCTGGACAGGGATACACTGAAGCCTTCTTT; CDR3aa: CASSHSGQGYTEAFF
abundance: -; v_gene: TRBV9; j_gene: TRBJ1-4; d_gene: -; CDR3nt: TGTGCCAGCAGCTGTAGGCACACTAATGAAAAACTGTTTTTT; CDR3aa: CASSCRHTNEKLFF
abundance: -; v_gene: TRBV27; j_gene: TRBJ2-1; d_gene: TRBD2; CDR3nt: TGTGCCAGCAGTTTTGGACTAGCGGGATACAATGAGCAGTTCTTC; CDR3aa: CASSFGLAGYNEQFF
abundance: -; v_gene: TRBV5-4; j_gene: TRBJ2-5; d_gene: -; CDR3nt: TGTGCCAGCAGCTTCGAAGGTTTCCAAGAGACCCAGTACTTC; CDR3aa: CASSFEGFQETQYF
abundance: -; v_gene: TRBV4-1; j_gene: TRBJ2-1; d_gene: -; CDR3nt: TGCGCCAGCAGCCAAGACAGGGGACCCTACAATGAGCAGTTCTTC; CDR3aa: CASSQDRGPYNEQFF
abundance: -; v_gene: TRBV6-6; j_gene: TRBJ1-4; d_gene: TRBD1; CDR3nt: TGTGCCAGCAGTCGGGACAGGGGGAATGAAAAACTGTTTTTT; CDR3aa: CASSRDRGNEKLFF
abundance: once; v_gene: TRBV28; j_gene: TRBJ1-5; d_gene: TRBD1; CDR3nt: TGTGCCAGCCTACTCGGCAGGGGGCGGTGGAGCAATCAGCCCCAGCATTTT; CDR3aa: CASLLGRGRWSNQPQHF
abundance: -; v_gene: TRBV4-3; j_gene: TRBJ2-2; d_gene: TRBD2; CDR3nt: TGCGCCAGCAGCCAGGGAGGGGACACCGGGGAGCTGTTTTTT; CDR3aa: CASSQGGDTGELFF
abundance: -; v_gene: TRBV9; j_gene: TRBJ2-7; d_gene: -; CDR3nt: TGTGCCAGCAGCGTAGGGGTTCGGGGTTCCTACGAGCAGTACTTC; CDR3aa: CASSVGVRGSYEQYF
abundance: medium-sized; v_gene: TRBV28; j_gene: TRBJ1-4; d_gene: TRBD1; CDR3nt: TGTGCCAGCAGTTTAGGGACAGCTCCTAATGAAAAACTGTTTTTT; CDR3aa: CASSLGTAPNEKLFF
abundance: -; v_gene: TRBV5-1; j_gene: TRBJ2-3; d_gene: -; CDR3nt: TGCGCCAGCAGCTACCGACCTACAGATACGCAGTATTTT; CDR3aa: CASSYRPTDTQYF
abundance: few; v_gene: TRBV6-5; j_gene: TRBJ1-1; d_gene: -; CDR3nt: -; CDR3aa: CASSYFGSGNTEAFF
abundance: -; v_gene: TRBV14; j_gene: TRBJ2-3; d_gene: -; CDR3nt: TGTGCCAGCAGCGATAGGAGTCCCGGTGATACGCAGTATTTT; CDR3aa: CASSDRSPGDTQYF
abundance: -; v_gene: TRBV28; j_gene: TRBJ1-2; d_gene: TRBD1; CDR3nt: TGTGCCAGCAGTCGGGACAGGGGGTTTGGTGGCTACACCTTC; CDR3aa: CASSRDRGFGGYTF
abundance: -; v_gene: TRBV27; j_gene: TRBJ2-3; d_gene: TRBD2; CDR3nt: TGTGCCAGCAGTTCACTAGCGGGGCGCACAGATACGCAGTATTTT; CDR3aa: CASSSLAGRTDTQYF
abundance: -; v_gene: TRBV5-4; j_gene: TRBJ2-1; d_gene: TRBD2; CDR3nt: TGTGCCAGCAGCTTGGTGCCGAGCGGGAGCTCCTACAATGAGCAGTTCTTC; CDR3aa: CASSLVPSGSSYNEQFF
abundance: -; v_gene: TRBV15; j_gene: TRBJ1-2; d_gene: TRBD1; CDR3nt: TGTGCCACCCCGCCGGGACAGATCTATGGCTACACCTTC; CDR3aa: CATPPGQIYGYTF
abundance: -; v_gene: TRBV27; j_gene: TRBJ2-7; d_gene: TRBD1; CDR3nt: TGTGCCAGCAGCCTCGGACAGGGTTCGGCCTACGAGCAGTACTTC; CDR3aa: CASSLGQGSAYEQYF
abundance: -; v_gene: TRBV18; j_gene: TRBJ2-1; d_gene: -; CDR3nt: TGTGCCAGCTCAGATACCGCCCGGGGCCACAATGAGCAGTTCTTC; CDR3aa: CASSDTARGHNEQFF
abundance: -; v_gene: TRBV7-2; j_gene: TRBJ2-7; d_gene: -; CDR3nt: TGTGCCAGCAGCCAAGAAGGGCTAGGGGTTCAGAACGAGCAGTACTTC; CDR3aa: CASSQEGLGVQNEQYF
abundance: -; v_gene: TRBV4-1; j_gene: TRBJ2-7; d_gene: -; CDR3nt: TGCGCCAGCAGCCCTTTGGGAGGCAGGGCCACTTACGAGCAGTACTTC; CDR3aa: CASSPLGGRATYEQYF
abundance: -; v_gene: TRBV2; j_gene: TRBJ2-2; d_gene: -; CDR3nt: TGTGCCAGCAGTGATCCGGGAGTATCCGGGGGGCTGTTTTTT; CDR3aa: CASSDPGVSGGLFF
abundance: once; v_gene: TRBV6-6; j_gene: TRBJ1-5; d_gene: TRBD1; CDR3nt: TGTGCCAGCAGTACAGGGGGCGGCAATCAGCCCCAGCATTTT; CDR3aa: CASSTGGGNQPQHF
abundance: -; v_gene: TRBV9; j_gene: TRBJ2-7; d_gene: -; CDR3nt: TGTGCCAGCAGCGTAGCTGGCTCTCCATTCTACGAGCAGTACTTC; CDR3aa: CASSVAGSPFYEQYF
abundance: -; v_gene: TRBV2; j_gene: TRBJ2-7; d_gene: -; CDR3nt: TGTGCCAGCAGTGAATGGGCTAGCGTCGACGAGCAGTACTTC; CDR3aa: CASSEWASVDEQYF
abundance: -; v_gene: TRBV5-1; j_gene: TRBJ1-1; d_gene: -; CDR3nt: TGCGCCAGCAGCTTGGGGGACTCCCTGGGTGAAGCTTTCTTT; CDR3aa: CASSLGDSLGEAFF
abundance: -; v_gene: TRBV5-4; j_gene: TRBJ1-5; d_gene: TRBD1; CDR3nt: TGTGCCAGCAGCCCGCCCGGACAGGGCCGTCAGCCCCAGCATTTT; CDR3aa: CASSPPGQGRQPQHF
abundance: -; v_gene: TRBV5-1; j_gene: TRBJ2-7; d_gene: -; CDR3nt: TGCGCCAGCAGCTTGGACGGGTCTAGCTCCTACGAGCAGTACTTC; CDR3aa: CASSLDGSSSYEQYF
abundance: -; v_gene: TRBV2; j_gene: TRBJ2-3; d_gene: TRBD2; CDR3nt: TGTGCCAGCAGTGATGTAGCGGGGGGATCCCGCACAGATACGCAGTATTTT; CDR3aa: CASSDVAGGSRTDTQYF
abundance: -; v_gene: TRBV7-8; j_gene: TRBJ1-4; d_gene: -; CDR3nt: TGTGCCAGCAGCCCCGGACGGATTAATGAAAAACTGTTTTTT; CDR3aa: CASSPGRINEKLFF